The sequence of this T cell receptor beta chain was determined in a study of identical twins. Trimming shortened V by 5 bases and J by 13 bases, and 8 bases separated the two germline ends. The CDR3 consists of 10 residues. Per the germline V gene, CDR1 is SGHAT and CDR2 is FQNNGV. Using its own MiXCR run on the 5' RACE reads, TCRdb lists one record per CDR3 protein. The data show fewer than 900,000 distinct CDR3 sequences, 15% to 20% seen once. The sample was also linked to a second study, of T cells expressing NK-cell markers.

The specimen sequenced was PBMCs. This sequence originates from a woman in her late teens or twenties in good health. The chain employs TRBV11-2 and TRBJ2-2; D is unclear. The CDR3 loop reads CASSRTALFF. Here the CDR3 DNA reads TGTGCCAGCAGCCGCACCGCGCTGTTTTTT.